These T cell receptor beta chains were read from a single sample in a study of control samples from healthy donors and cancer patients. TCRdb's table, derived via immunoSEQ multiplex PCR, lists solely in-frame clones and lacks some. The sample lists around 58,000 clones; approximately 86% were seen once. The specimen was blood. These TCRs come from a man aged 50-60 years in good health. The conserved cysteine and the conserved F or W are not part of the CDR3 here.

CDR3: AVLGNEQF; V: TRBV7-9; J: TRBJ2-1
CDR3: ASSYSTISDSNQPQH; V: TRBV7-8; J: TRBJ1-5
CDR3: VRSNERELLDNEQF; V: TRBV7-5; J: TRBJ2-1
CDR3: ASSFTGLAGHTDTQY; V: TRBV5-1; J: TRBJ2-3
CDR3: ASSKRDNEQF; V: TRBV21-1; J: TRBJ2-1
CDR3: ASSVQGAFGFGNTIY; V: TRBV9; J: TRBJ1-3
CDR3: ASSIVWGNNQPQH; V: TRBV19; J: TRBJ1-5
CDR3: ASSRETGTWFDEQY; V: TRBV19; J: TRBJ2-7
CDR3: ASSQSGPQGGEQF; V: TRBV3-1/TRBV3-2; J: TRBJ2-1
CDR3: ASGRENSYEQY; V: TRBV19; J: TRBJ2-7
CDR3: SVEDLWAVPY; V: TRBV29-1; J: TRBJ2-3
CDR3: SVKPLGYEQY; V: TRBV29-1; J: TRBJ2-7
CDR3: ASSLHTEGGQY; V: TRBV28; J: TRBJ2-7
CDR3: ASSLQGTYGYT; V: TRBV6-5; J: TRBJ1-2
CDR3: ASNQETQY; V: TRBV5-5; J: TRBJ2-5
CDR3: ASSLTGGEGQPQH; V: TRBV3-1/TRBV3-2; J: TRBJ1-5
CDR3: ASTRGPNSPLH; V: TRBV28; J: TRBJ1-6
CDR3: ASSPDQSSYNEQF; V: TRBV18; J: TRBJ2-1
CDR3: ASSYSPTGSYGYT; V: TRBV6-5; J: TRBJ1-2
CDR3: ASSRDRDPYNEQF; V: TRBV14; J: TRBJ2-1
CDR3: ASSGPLGGSGSETQY; V: TRBV7-6; J: TRBJ2-5
CDR3: ASRTGAYEQY; V: TRBV6-5; J: TRBJ2-7
CDR3: ASSTRGPSTEAF; V: TRBV28; J: TRBJ1-1
CDR3: ASSPQGTGITEAF; V: TRBV9; J: TRBJ1-1
CDR3: AISGQENTEAF; V: TRBV10-3; J: TRBJ1-1
CDR3: ASSEGQNDEKLF; V: TRBV28; J: TRBJ1-4
CDR3: ASTPGRTSTDTQY; V: TRBV3-1/TRBV3-2; J: TRBJ2-3
CDR3: ASSPPAKNIQY; V: TRBV18; J: TRBJ2-4
CDR3: ASSQDTGTSHYNEQF; V: TRBV14; J: TRBJ2-1
CDR3: ASWTGHAEAF; V: TRBV30; J: TRBJ1-1
CDR3: ASSQDPGHSYEQY; V: TRBV14; J: TRBJ2-7
CDR3: ASSFAAYNEQF; V: TRBV5-6; J: TRBJ2-1
CDR3: ASSGSGSKGQPQH; V: TRBV19; J: TRBJ1-5
CDR3: ASRREQGGNTIY; V: TRBV2; J: TRBJ1-3
CDR3: ASSYRVGAAEQF; V: TRBV6-5; J: TRBJ2-1
CDR3: ASSAYNSPLH; V: TRBV25-1; J: TRBJ1-6
CDR3: ATSDPPRGNNEQF; V: TRBV24-1; J: TRBJ2-1
CDR3: ASSLDPGGGTDTQY; V: TRBV5-4; J: TRBJ2-3
CDR3: ATSLGGQGIGQPQH; V: TRBV24-1; J: TRBJ1-5
CDR3: ASSPGTAASSPLH; V: TRBV28; J: TRBJ1-6
CDR3: ASSHEGAYNSPLH; V: TRBV7-8; J: TRBJ1-6
CDR3: SVEEGLAGYEDEQF; V: TRBV29-1; J: TRBJ2-1
CDR3: ASGSGRASTDTQY; V: TRBV28; J: TRBJ2-3
CDR3: ASSSTSTDTQY; V: TRBV5-1; J: TRBJ2-3
CDR3: ASSQDEGDQPQH; V: TRBV3-1/TRBV3-2; J: TRBJ1-5
CDR3: ASSMYTTGDEKLF; V: TRBV19; J: TRBJ1-4
CDR3: ASSEAVGNEQF; V: TRBV2; J: TRBJ2-1
CDR3: ASNPDRLNQPQH; V: TRBV19; J: TRBJ1-5
CDR3: ASNTGGDGYGYT; V: TRBV10-2; J: TRBJ1-2
CDR3: ASSRRRTSGASINNEQF; V: TRBV2; J: TRBJ2-1
CDR3: ASSSRRATGELF; V: TRBV11-1; J: TRBJ2-2
CDR3: ASSPRYDQPQH; V: TRBV27; J: TRBJ1-5
CDR3: ASSLGGQTRAGELF; V: TRBV11-3; J: TRBJ2-2
CDR3: ASSLDPTGRNSPLH; V: TRBV5-4; J: TRBJ1-6
CDR3: ASSSKGVSYEQY; V: TRBV11-2; J: TRBJ2-7